Below, 32 T cell receptor beta chains from the same sample are listed, as sequenced in a study of cytomegalovirus exposure and HLA in healthy donors. It was with 60 Vbeta and 13 Jbeta primers that the PCR ran. Generated by immunoSEQ multiplex PCR, the TCRdb table keeps only in-frame clones and is missing some. This table has about 200,000 clones, 65% to 85% appearing once. The sequenced sample was PBMCs. These receptors originate from a woman younger than 45 in good health and CMV-seronegative.

The table lists this clone with a count of one. The rearrangement joins TRBV30 to TRBJ2-3; 7 nucleotides line up with TRBD1. The CDR3 runs 15 residues. Germline assignment: CDR1 GTSNPN and CDR2 SVGIG (reference sequence). Unmatched junction bases numbered 14, after V lost 7 bases and J lost 4 bases. The CDR3 region is CASQTGKTAPDTQYF. The CDR3, as DNA: TGTGCCTCTCAGACAGGGAAGACGGCGCCAGATACGCAGTATTTT.

This clone was counted only a few times. The chain uses TRBV2 and TRBJ2-3; 9 nucleotides align to TRBD2. With V trimmed by 6 bases and J by 2 bases, 6 bases remained unmatched. CDR1 is SNHLY, CDR2 FYNNEI, per germline. CDR3 length equals 15 residues. CDR3 in DNA: TGTGCCAGCAGGAAGACTAGCGGAACCACAGATACGCAGTATTTT. Translated: CASRKTSGTTDTQYF.

For this clone: Other DNA sequences in this specimen translate into the identical CDR3. The CDR3: CAWSPGQGAYEQYF. The CDR3, as DNA: TGTGCCTGGAGTCCTGGACAGGGGGCCTACGAGCAGTACTTC. The J gene is TRBJ2-7, the V gene TRBV30, with TRBD1 matching 10 bases. This CDR3 is built from 14 residues. V gave up 2 bases and J gave up 2 bases; unmatched junction bases: 3. The germline CDR1 and CDR2 sequences are GTSNPN and SVGIG (reference sequence).

The DNA for the CDR3 is TGTGCCAGCAGCCACGGGACAGGGAACACTGAAGCTTTCTTT. Its protein product is CASSHGTGNTEAFF. V usage is TRBV7-6 and J usage is TRBJ1-1; 8 nucleotides agree with TRBD1. Germline-derived CDR1 and CDR2 are SGHVS and FNYEAQ. The CDR3 is 14 residues long. After removal of 5 bases from V and 1 base from J, the junction contained 3 bases not matched to a gene.

The J gene is TRBJ1-5, the V gene TRBV6-1, with a tentative D call TRBD1 (5 bases). Trimming took 6 bases from V and 0 from J, leaving 12 bases between them. The CDR3 sequence is 15 residues long. Germline CDR1 MNHNS, CDR2 SASEGT. The CDR3 reads CASRWTFNSNQPQHF. The CDR3 DNA reads as TGTGCCAGCAGGTGGACATTTAATAGCAATCAGCCCCAGCATTTT.

CDR3 amino acids: CASSLRGRYGYTF. In DNA form, the CDR3 reads TGTGCCAGCAGTTTACGGGGTCGATATGGCTACACCTTC. The genes are TRBV28 and TRBJ1-2; D is uncertain. CDR3 size: 13 residues. CDR1 and CDR2 (germline): MDHEN, SYDVKM. V lost 2 bases and J lost 5, with 9 bases in between.

This rearrangement joins TRBV10-2 to TRBJ2-5; the D gene is possibly TRBD2 (5 bases). Germline-derived CDR1 and CDR2 are WSHSY and SAAADI. The CDR3 has 14 amino acids. V gave up 3 bases and J gave up 1 base, with 9 bases separating them. CDR3 in amino acids: CASSDRGPQETQYF. DNA for the CDR3: TGCGCCAGCAGTGATCGAGGGCCCCAAGAGACCCAGTACTTC.

The rearrangement uses TRBV6-4 and TRBJ1-5; 9 bases align to TRBD1. The germline V gene has CDR1 MRHNA and CDR2 SNTAGT. J was trimmed by 2 bases and V by 3 bases; bases with no gene match: 8. The CDR3 is 17 amino acids. The CDR3 nucleotides are TGTGCCAGCAGTGAACCTTACAGGGGGCTAGGCAATCAGCCCCAGCATTTT. Translating it yields CASSEPYRGLGNQPQHF.

The rearrangement uses TRBV28 and TRBJ1-1; D is unresolved. The germline V and J ends were trimmed by 5 bases and 2 bases, with 6 bases remaining between them. The CDR3 runs 12 residues. Germline V gene sequence: CDR1 MDHEN, CDR2 SYDVKM. CDR3 DNA: TGTGCCAGCAGTCTAATTAACACTGAAGCTTTCTTT. Translation: CASSLINTEAFF.

This clone was seen only a few times. The chain carries TRBV11-3 and TRBJ2-3; D is unresolved. Germline V CDR1 and CDR2: SGHNT, YENEEA. The CDR3 is made up of 13 amino acids. Trimming cost V 5 bases and J 6 bases, with 12 bases left between them. The CDR3 protein is CASSLYSGDTQYF. Written as DNA, the CDR3 is TGTGCCAGCAGCCTCTATTCGGGTGATACGCAGTATTTT.

This chain joins TRBV6-1 and TRBJ1-5, with a possible D match to TRBD1 (5 bases). Germline V CDR1 and CDR2: MNHNS, SASEGT. V gave up 5 bases and J gave up 2 bases, with 7 bases separating them. The CDR3 contains 13 residues. CDR3 sequence: CASSSQGNQPQHF. The CDR3 DNA follows: TGTGCCAGCAGTTCACAGGGCAATCAGCCCCAGCATTTT.

The V gene is TRBV5-1, the J gene TRBJ2-1; the D gene is possibly TRBD1 (5 bases). V dropped 4 bases and J dropped 6 bases, with 11 bases sitting between them. Germline V gene data show CDR1 as SGHRS and CDR2 as YFSETQ. This CDR3 is 13 amino acids long. CDR3 sequence: CASSPQGTNEQFF. The CDR3 coding sequence is TGCGCCAGCAGCCCCCAGGGTACCAATGAGCAGTTCTTC.

The chain joins TRBV28 to TRBJ1-2; D is perhaps TRBD1 (5 bases). Germline V gives CDR1 MDHEN, CDR2 SYDVKM. With 4 bases removed from V and 4 bases from J, the gap between germline ends came to 10 bases. The CDR3 contains 13 residues. The CDR3 nucleotides read TGTGCCAGCAGTTCCCAACAGGTCTATGGCTACACCTTC. Protein: CASSSQQVYGYTF.

This chain connects TRBV9 to TRBJ2-5; TRBD1 matches 9 bases. V shed 3 bases and J 7 bases; nucleotides not matched to a gene: 10. Germline CDR1 SGDLS, CDR2 YYNGEE. The CDR3 runs 15 residues. The CDR3 protein is CASSAEPGQGATQYF. The CDR3 region has the DNA TGTGCCAGCAGCGCGGAACCGGGACAGGGCGCGACCCAGTACTTC.

The chain uses TRBV5-1 and TRBJ1-2; D gene uncertain. CDR3 length equals 13 residues. The germline V and J ends were trimmed by 0 bases and 4 bases, with 7 bases remaining between them. The V gene's germline CDR1 is SGHRS and CDR2 YFSETQ. The CDR3 coding sequence is TGCGCCAGCAGCTTGGCAGAGGGCTATGGCTACACCTTC. Amino acid sequence: CASSLAEGYGYTF.

A few counts support this clone. The chain is built from TRBV7-6 and TRBJ1-1; weak D call: TRBD1 (5 bases). Germline CDR1 SGHVS, CDR2 FNYEAQ. Trimming left V 1 base short and J 4 bases short, with 16 bases between. The CDR3 loop spans 16 amino acids. The CDR3 is CASSLGPTRGGTEAFF. The CDR3, as DNA: TGTGCCAGCAGCTTAGGTCCGACCCGGGGGGGCACTGAAGCTTTCTTT.

The chain joins TRBV13 to TRBJ2-7; 14 bases line up with TRBD2. Germline V CDR1 and CDR2: PRHDT, FYEKMQ (reference sequence). V gave up 5 bases and J gave up 9 bases; unmatched junction bases: 9. CDR3 length: 15 residues. In DNA form, the CDR3 reads TGTGCCAGCAGCCCGGGACTAGCGGGAGTATCGAGGCAGTACTTC. It yields the protein CASSPGLAGVSRQYF.

In the case of this clone: In the same sample, other DNA sequences code for this CDR3. V is TRBV2 and J is TRBJ1-1; 7 nucleotides line up with TRBD1. V trimming: 5 bases; J trimming: 4 bases; junction bases outside the gene matches: 4. The CDR3 totals 13 residues. CDR1 SNHLY and CDR2 FYNNEI come from the germline V gene. The CDR3 nucleotides are TGTGCCAGCAGTCTCGACAGGGCCACTGAAGCTTTCTTT. Its protein is CASSLDRATEAFF.

V gene TRBV5-4 combines with J gene TRBJ2-3; D is unclear. The CDR3 totals 13 residues. The V end lost 3 bases, the J end lost 5 bases, and 10 bases lay between the germline ends. Germline V CDR1 and CDR2: SGHNT, YYREEE (reference sequence). The CDR3: CASSSQRVDTQYF. For the CDR3, the DNA is TGTGCCAGCAGCTCGCAGCGAGTAGATACGCAGTATTTT.

V is TRBV6-5 and J is TRBJ2-2, with D possibly being TRBD2 (5 bases). Germline values: CDR1 MNHEY, CDR2 SVGAGI. V was cut by 5 bases and J by 6 bases, with 16 bases left in between. CDR3 size: 15 residues. In nucleotides, the CDR3 is TGTGCCAGCAGTACGCAAGCGAGAGGGTCCGGGGAGCTGTTTTTT. This sequence encodes CASSTQARGSGELFF.

This chain connects TRBV5-1 to TRBJ2-3; 9 bases map to TRBD2. The CDR3 is 17 residues long. Germline CDR1 is SGHRS and CDR2 is YFSETQ. Unmatched junction bases numbered 7, after V lost 0 bases and J lost 2 bases. This chain's CDR3 is CASSLVSSGDITDTQYF. CDR3 nucleotide sequence: TGCGCCAGCAGCTTGGTGTCTAGCGGGGACATCACAGATACGCAGTATTTT.

The V call is TRBV19, the J call TRBJ1-4; 11 nucleotides match TRBD1. The germline CDR1 and CDR2 sequences are LNHDA and SQIVND (reference sequence). V lost 6 bases, J lost 8 bases, and 8 bases stayed unmatched. CDR3 length equals 15 residues. CDR3 sequence: CASSPEDRGQEKLFF. The CDR3 coding sequence is TGTGCCAGTAGCCCGGAGGACAGGGGGCAAGAAAAACTGTTTTTT.

This chain links TRBV7-9 with TRBJ1-1; 10 positions agree with TRBD1. The CDR3 spans 16 residues. Per the germline V gene, CDR1 is SEHNR and CDR2 is FQNEAQ (reference sequence). With V trimmed by 5 bases and J by 2 bases, 8 bases remained unmatched. For the CDR3, the DNA is TGTGCCAGCAGCGGGGGAGGGACAGGGGTAAACACTGAAGCTTTCTTT. It specifies CASSGGGTGVNTEAFF.

The table lists this clone with a few counts. V and J are TRBV9 and TRBJ2-5; tentative D call: TRBD2 (6 bases). Germline CDR1 is SGDLS and CDR2 is YYNGEE. The CDR3 totals 13 residues. Trimming stripped 6 bases from V and 5 bases from J, with 14 bases between. In DNA, the CDR3 is TGTGCCAGCAATACGGAGGGCCATGAGACCCAGTACTTC. It translates to CASNTEGHETQYF. The full variable domain, completed using reference TRBV9 and TRBJ2-5, is DSGVTQTPKHLITATGQRVTLRCSPRSGDLSVYWYQQSLDQGLQFLIQYYNGEERAKGNILERFSAQQFPDLHSELNLSSLELGDSALYFCASNTEGHETQYFGPGTRLLVL.

The rearrangement links TRBV11-2 to TRBJ1-5; possibly TRBD1 for D (5 bases). Germline CDR1 and CDR2: SGHAT and FQNNGV. CDR3 length equals 13 residues. V was clipped by 5 bases and J by 4 bases, with 9 bases between them. The CDR3 sequence is CASSPNRNQPQHF. For the CDR3, the DNA is TGTGCCAGCAGCCCAAACAGGAATCAGCCCCAGCATTTT.

This clone was detected a few times. The rearrangement joins TRBV10-1 to TRBJ2-3; 8 bases are a match to TRBD2. Trimming took 6 bases from V and 0 from J; bases not matched to a gene: 5. This CDR3 is 15 amino acids long. In germline, CDR1 is WNHNN, CDR2 SYGVQD (reference sequence). The DNA for the CDR3 is TGCGCCAGCAGCCCCGTAGCGGGGAGCACAGATACGCAGTATTTT. Encoded protein: CASSPVAGSTDTQYF.

The DNA of the CDR3 is TGTGCCTGGAGTGTAGGTCTAGCGGGAGCCGACGGGGTGACCCAGTACTTC. Translating it yields CAWSVGLAGADGVTQYF. J is TRBJ2-5 and V is TRBV30, with 10 bases lining up with TRBD2. V dropped 0 bases and J dropped 7; count of bases not matched to a gene: 14. This CDR3 region has 17 residues. Germline V CDR1 and CDR2: GTSNPN, SVGIG (reference sequence).

The chain carries TRBV5-6 and TRBJ2-7; TRBD2 aligns across 9 bases. The J segment lost 3 bases and the V segment lost 4 bases, leaving 8 bases of the junction unmatched. CDR1 is SGHDT and CDR2 is YYEEEE in the germline V gene. The CDR3 is made up of 15 amino acids. This CDR3 reads CASSLAVSGSYEQYF. Here the CDR3 DNA reads TGTGCCAGCAGCCTGGCTGTTAGCGGGAGCTACGAGCAGTACTTC.

J is TRBJ2-5 and V is TRBV13, with TRBD1 matching 8 bases. The CDR3 has 15 amino acids. Germline CDR1 reads PRHDT; CDR2 reads FYEKMQ (reference sequence). V trimming: 5 bases; J trimming: 2 bases; junction bases outside the gene matches: 7. The CDR3 DNA sequence: TGTGCCAGCAGCCCGCGGACAGGGACACAAGAGACCCAGTACTTC. Protein: CASSPRTGTQETQYF.

The gene calls are TRBV6-5 and TRBJ2-3; 8 bases agree with TRBD2. The CDR3 is made up of 13 amino acids. The germline V gene encodes CDR1 MNHEY and CDR2 SVGAGI. Losses at the gene ends were 6 bases for V and 10 bases for J; bases not matched to a gene: 9. CDR3 sequence (DNA): TGTGCCAGCAGGGATGCGGGAGGCGGGGCGCAGTATTTT. Protein: CASRDAGGGAQYF.

This sequence joins TRBV28 and TRBJ2-3; no clear D gene. With 5 bases removed from V and 6 bases from J, the gap between germline ends came to 9 bases. The CDR3 loop spans 12 amino acids. Germline CDR1 and CDR2: MDHEN and SYDVKM. The CDR3 sequence is CASSLTLDTQYF. CDR3 DNA: TGTGCCAGCAGTCTAACCCTGGATACGCAGTATTTT.

The V call is TRBV5-1, the J call TRBJ2-3; TRBD2 matches 13 bases. Trimming at V came to 0 bases and at J to 4 bases, leaving 2 bases not matched to a gene. The germline V gene has CDR1 SGHRS and CDR2 YFSETQ. The CDR3 runs 16 residues. The CDR3: CASSLGTSGGADTQYF. The CDR3, as DNA: TGCGCCAGCAGCTTGGGGACTAGCGGGGGCGCAGATACGCAGTATTTT.